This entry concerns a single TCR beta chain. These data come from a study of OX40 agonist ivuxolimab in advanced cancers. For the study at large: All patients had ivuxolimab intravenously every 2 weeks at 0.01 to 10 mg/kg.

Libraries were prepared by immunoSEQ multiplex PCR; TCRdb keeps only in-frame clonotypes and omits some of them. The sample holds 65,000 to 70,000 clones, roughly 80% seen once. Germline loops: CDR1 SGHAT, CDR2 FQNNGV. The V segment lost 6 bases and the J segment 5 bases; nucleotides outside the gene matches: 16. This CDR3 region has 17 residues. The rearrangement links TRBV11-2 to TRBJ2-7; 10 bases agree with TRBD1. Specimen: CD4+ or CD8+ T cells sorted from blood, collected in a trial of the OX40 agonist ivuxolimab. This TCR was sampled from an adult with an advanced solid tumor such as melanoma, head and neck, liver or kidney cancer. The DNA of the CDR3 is TGTGCCAGCAGAAAGGGGTCTCGGGGACAGGGGACACACGAGCAGTACTTC. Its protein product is CASRKGSRGQGTHEQYF.